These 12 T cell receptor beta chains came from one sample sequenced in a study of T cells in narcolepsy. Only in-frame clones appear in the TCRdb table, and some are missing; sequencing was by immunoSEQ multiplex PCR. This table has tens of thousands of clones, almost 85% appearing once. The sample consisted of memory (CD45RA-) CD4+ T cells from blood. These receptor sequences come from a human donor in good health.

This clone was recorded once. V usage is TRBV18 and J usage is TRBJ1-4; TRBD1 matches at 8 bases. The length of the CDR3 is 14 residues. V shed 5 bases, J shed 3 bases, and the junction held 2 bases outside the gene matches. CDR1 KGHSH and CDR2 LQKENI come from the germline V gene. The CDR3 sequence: CASSDRGSNEKLFF. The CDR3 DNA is TGTGCCAGCTCAGACAGGGGATCTAATGAAAAACTGTTTTTT.

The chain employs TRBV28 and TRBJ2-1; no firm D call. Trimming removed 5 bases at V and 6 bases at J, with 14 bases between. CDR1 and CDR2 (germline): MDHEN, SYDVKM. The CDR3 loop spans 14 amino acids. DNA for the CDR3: TGTGCCAGCAGTCTGACCGCGGTTGTCAATGAGCAGTTCTTC. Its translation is CASSLTAVVNEQFF.

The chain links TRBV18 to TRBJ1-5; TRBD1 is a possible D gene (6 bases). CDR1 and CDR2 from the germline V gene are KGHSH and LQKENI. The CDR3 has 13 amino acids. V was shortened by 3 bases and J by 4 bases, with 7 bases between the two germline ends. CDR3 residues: CASSPGQNQPQHF. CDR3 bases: TGTGCCAGCTCACCCGGACAGAATCAGCCCCAGCATTTT.

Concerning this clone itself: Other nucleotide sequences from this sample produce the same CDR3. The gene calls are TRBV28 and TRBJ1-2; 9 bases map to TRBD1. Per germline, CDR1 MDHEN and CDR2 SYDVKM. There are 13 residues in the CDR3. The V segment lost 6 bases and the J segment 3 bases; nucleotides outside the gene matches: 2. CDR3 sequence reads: CASRTGGHYGYTF. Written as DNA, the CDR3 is TGTGCCAGCAGGACAGGGGGGCACTATGGCTACACCTTC.

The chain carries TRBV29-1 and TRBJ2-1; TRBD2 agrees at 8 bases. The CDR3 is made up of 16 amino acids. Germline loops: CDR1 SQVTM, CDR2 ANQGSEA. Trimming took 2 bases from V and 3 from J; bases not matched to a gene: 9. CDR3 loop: CSVETGAGGGYNEQFF. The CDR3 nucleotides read TGCAGCGTTGAAACGGGTGCGGGAGGCGGCTACAATGAGCAGTTCTTC.

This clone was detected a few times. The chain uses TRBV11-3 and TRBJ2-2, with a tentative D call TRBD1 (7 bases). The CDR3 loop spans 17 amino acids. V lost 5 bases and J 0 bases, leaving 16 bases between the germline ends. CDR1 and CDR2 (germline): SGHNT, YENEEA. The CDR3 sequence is CASSSFRGTANTGELFF. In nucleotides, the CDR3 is TGTGCCAGCAGCAGCTTCCGCGGGACAGCGAACACCGGGGAGCTGTTTTTT.

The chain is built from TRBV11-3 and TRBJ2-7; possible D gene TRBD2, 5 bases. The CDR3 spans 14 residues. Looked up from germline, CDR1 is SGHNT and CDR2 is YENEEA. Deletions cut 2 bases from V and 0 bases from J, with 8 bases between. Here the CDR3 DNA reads TGTGCCAGCAGCTTACTAGCTAACTCCTACGAGCAGTACTTC. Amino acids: CASSLLANSYEQYF.

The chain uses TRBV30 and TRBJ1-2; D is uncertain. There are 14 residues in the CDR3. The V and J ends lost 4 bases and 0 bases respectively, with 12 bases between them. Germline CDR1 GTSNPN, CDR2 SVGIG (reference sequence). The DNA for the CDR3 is TGTGCCTGGACCTTGGTCCGGGCTAACTATGGCTACACCTTC. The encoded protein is CAWTLVRANYGYTF.

This CDR3 reads CASSLIGTYYEQYF. The DNA of the CDR3 is TGTGCCAGCAGTTTAATCGGGACATACTACGAGCAGTACTTC. The chain joins TRBV28 to TRBJ2-7, with D perhaps matching TRBD1 (6 bases). CDR1 and CDR2 from the germline V gene are MDHEN and SYDVKM. V was trimmed by 2 bases and J by 3 bases, leaving 11 bases between them. This CDR3 region has 14 residues.

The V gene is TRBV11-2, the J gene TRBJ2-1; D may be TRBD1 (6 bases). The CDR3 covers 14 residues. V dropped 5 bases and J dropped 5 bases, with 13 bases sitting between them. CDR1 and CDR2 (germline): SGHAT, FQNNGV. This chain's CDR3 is CASSAGQSDNEQFF. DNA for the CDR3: TGTGCCAGCAGCGCAGGACAGTCGGACAATGAGCAGTTCTTC.

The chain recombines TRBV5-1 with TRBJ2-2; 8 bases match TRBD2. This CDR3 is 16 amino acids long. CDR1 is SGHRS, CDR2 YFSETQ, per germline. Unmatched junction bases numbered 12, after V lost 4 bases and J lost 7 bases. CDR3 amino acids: CASSQLPGLVGGELFF. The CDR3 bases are TGCGCCAGCAGCCAACTGCCGGGACTAGTAGGCGGGGAGCTGTTTTTT.

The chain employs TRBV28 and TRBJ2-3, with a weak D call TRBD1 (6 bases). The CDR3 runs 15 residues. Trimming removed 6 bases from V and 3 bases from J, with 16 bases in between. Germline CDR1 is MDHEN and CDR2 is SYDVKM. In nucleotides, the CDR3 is TGTGCCAGCAGCCTTTCTACAGGGTATACAGATACGCAGTATTTT. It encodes CASSLSTGYTDTQYF.